This T cell receptor beta chain originates from a study of blood T cell repertoires in COVID-19. Study at large: Samples came from the United States, Italy and Spain, spanning acute and convalescent COVID-19.

The CDR3 totals 13 residues. With 6 bases clipped from V and 8 bases from J, the junction kept 5 bases outside the gene matches. The protocol was immunoSEQ multiplex PCR, while the TCRdb copy is restricted to in-frame clones and leaves out a portion. The sample carries around 40,000 clones, over 70% recorded once. The chain is built from TRBV12-3 or TRBV12-4 and TRBJ2-1; 9 positions match TRBD1. What was sequenced was peripheral blood. This clonotype was sampled from a woman of 80 years or more with acute or convalescent COVID-19. The CDR3 region has the DNA TGTGCCAGCAGATCAACAGGGGGCGATGAGCAGTTCTTC. Amino acids: CASRSTGGDEQFF.